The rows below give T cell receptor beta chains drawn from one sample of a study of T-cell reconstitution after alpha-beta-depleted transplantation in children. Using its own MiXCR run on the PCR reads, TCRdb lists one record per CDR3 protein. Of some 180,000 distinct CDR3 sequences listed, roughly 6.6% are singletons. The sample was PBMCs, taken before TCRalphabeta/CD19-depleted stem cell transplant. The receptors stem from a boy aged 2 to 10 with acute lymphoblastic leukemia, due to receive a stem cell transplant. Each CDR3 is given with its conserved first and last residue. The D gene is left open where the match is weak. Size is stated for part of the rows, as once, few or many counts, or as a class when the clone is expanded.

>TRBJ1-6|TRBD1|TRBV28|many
TGTGCCAGCAGTTTATCCGGACAGGGAGATTCACCCCTCCACTTT
CASSLSGQGDSPLHF
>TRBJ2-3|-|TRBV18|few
TGTGCCAGCTCACCACGGGGGGGGGCCGGCACAGATACGCAGTATTTT
CASSPRGGAGTDTQYF
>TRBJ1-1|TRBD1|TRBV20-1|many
TGCAGTGCTAAGTCAGGGGGAACTGAAGCTTTCTTT
CSAKSGGTEAFF
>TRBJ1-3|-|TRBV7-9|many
TGTGCCAGCAGCTTAGTGGACACCATATATTTT
CASSLVDTIYF
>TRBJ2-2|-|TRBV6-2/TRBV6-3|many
TGTGCCAGCAGTTACTTTGCGTTGGGGAACACCGGGGAGCTGTTTTTT
CASSYFALGNTGELFF
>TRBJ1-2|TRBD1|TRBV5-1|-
TGCGCCAGCAGGGAACAGCCGGACAGGGTTGGTGGCTACACCTTC
CASREQPDRVGGYTF
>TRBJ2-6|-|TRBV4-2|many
TGTGCCAGCAGCCAAGATAGGCCAGCGGGCGTCCTGACTTTC
CASSQDRPAGVLTF
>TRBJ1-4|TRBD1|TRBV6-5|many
TGTGCCAGCAGTTACTCGACAGGGATAAATGAAAAACTGTTTTTT
CASSYSTGINEKLFF
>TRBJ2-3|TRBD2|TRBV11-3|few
TGTGCCAGCAGCTTCGGACTAGCGGGAGATGGTGGAGATACGCAGTATTTT
CASSFGLAGDGGDTQYF
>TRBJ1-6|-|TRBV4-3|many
TGCGCCAGCAGCCAAGATCAGACAGGCTATAATTCACCCCTCCACTTT
CASSQDQTGYNSPLHF
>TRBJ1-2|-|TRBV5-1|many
TGCGCCAGCAGCTTGGGATCGTATGGCTACACCTTC
CASSLGSYGYTF
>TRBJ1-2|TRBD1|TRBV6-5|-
TGTGCCAGCAGTTACCATCAGCACAGGGGGCCCCATGGCCACACCTTC
CASSYHQHRGPHGHTF
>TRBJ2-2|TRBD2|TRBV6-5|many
TGTGCCAGCAGTTACAGGACTAGCGGGAACACCGGGGAGCTGTTTTTT
CASSYRTSGNTGELFF
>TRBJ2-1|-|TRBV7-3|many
TGTGCCAGCAGCTTATTCTACTCCGACAATGAGCAGTTCTTC
CASSLFYSDNEQFF
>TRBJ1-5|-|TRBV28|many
TGTGCCAGCAGTTCCCCTGGTAGCAATCAGCCCCAGCATTTT
CASSSPGSNQPQHF
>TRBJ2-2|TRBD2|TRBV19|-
TGTGCCAGTAGTATTGGACTAGCAGCCGGGGAGCTGTTTTTT
CASSIGLAAGELFF
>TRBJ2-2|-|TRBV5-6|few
TGTGCCAGCAGCTTGGGACAGGGAGGAAAGTACATCGGGGAGCTGTTTTTT
CASSLGQGGKYIGELFF
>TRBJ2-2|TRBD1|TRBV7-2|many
TGTGCCAGCAGCTTAATACAGGGGGTAGCCGGGGAGCTGTTTTTT
CASSLIQGVAGELFF
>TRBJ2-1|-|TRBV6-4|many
TGTGCCAGCAGTGACGGTAGCGGCCGGGGCTACAATGAGCAGTTCTTC
CASSDGSGRGYNEQFF
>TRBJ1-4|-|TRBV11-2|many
TGTGCCGCGAAGGACTCATGGAGCGAAAAACTGTTTTTT
CAAKDSWSEKLFF
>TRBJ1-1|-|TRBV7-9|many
TGTGCCAGCAGCTTAATCCGCGCTGAAGCTTTCTTT
CASSLIRAEAFF
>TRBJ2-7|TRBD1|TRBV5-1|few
TGCGCCAGCAGCTGGGGACAGGGAAACTACGAGCAGTACTTC
CASSWGQGNYEQYF
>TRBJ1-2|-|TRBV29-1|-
TGCAGCGCCGGGAGGGGCTACACCTTC
CSAGRGYTF
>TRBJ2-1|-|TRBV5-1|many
TGCGCCAGCAGCTTAAGGGGGAGTAACAATGAGCAGTTCTTC
CASSLRGSNNEQFF
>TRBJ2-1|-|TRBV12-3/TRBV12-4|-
TGTGCCAGCAGACCTAACCAACATGAGCAGTTCTTC
CASRPNQHEQFF
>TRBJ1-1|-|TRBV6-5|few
TGTGCCAGCAGTTACACCATGGGGGCTGCTGAAGCTTTCTTT
CASSYTMGAAEAFF
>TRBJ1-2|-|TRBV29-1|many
TGCAGCGTTGCACGGACAGAGGCCTCTAACTATGGCTACACCTTC
CSVARTEASNYGYTF
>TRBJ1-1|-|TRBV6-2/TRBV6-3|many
TGTGCCAGCAGTTACTCCGCGGGGGAGAACACTGAAGCTTTCTTT
CASSYSAGENTEAFF
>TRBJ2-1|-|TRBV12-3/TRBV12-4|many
TGTGCCAGCATTGCGACAGCCAGGGGCAATGAGCAGTTCTTC
CASIATARGNEQFF
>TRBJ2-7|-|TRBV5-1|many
TGCGCCAGCAGCAAAGACTACGAGCAGTACTTC
CASSKDYEQYF
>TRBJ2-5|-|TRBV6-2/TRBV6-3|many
TGTGCCAGCATTAGCGACGGGGAGACCCAGTACTTC
CASISDGETQYF
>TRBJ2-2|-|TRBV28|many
TGTGCCAGCAGTTTATTGCGAGGGTTTAACCCCCCCGGGGAGCTGTTTTTT
CASSLLRGFNPPGELFF
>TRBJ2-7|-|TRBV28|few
TGTGCCAGCAGTTTAACGGGCGGGGCGGACGAGCAGTACTTC
CASSLTGGADEQYF
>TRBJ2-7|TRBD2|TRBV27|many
TGTGCCAGCAGTATTTCCGGGACTAGCGGGAGAAACGAGCAGTACTTC
CASSISGTSGRNEQYF
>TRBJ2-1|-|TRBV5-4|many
TGTGCCAGCAGCTTGCGATGGGGCCCATGGGCGGAGCAGTTCTTC
CASSLRWGPWAEQFF
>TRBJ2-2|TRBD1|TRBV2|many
TGTGCCATCGCCGGGACAGGGAACCCCGGGGAGCTGTTTTTT
CAIAGTGNPGELFF
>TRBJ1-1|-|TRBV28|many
TGTGCCAGCAGAGCGGGCGGGGGATTCACTGAAGCTTTCTTT
CASRAGGGFTEAFF
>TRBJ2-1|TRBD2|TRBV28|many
TGTGCCAGCAGTTTACTAGCGGGAGGAAAGGGTGAGCAGTTCTTC
CASSLLAGGKGEQFF
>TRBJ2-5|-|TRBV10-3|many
TGTGCCATCAGTGTCCAGGGTGGAGAGACCCAGTACTTC
CAISVQGGETQYF
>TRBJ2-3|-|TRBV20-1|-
TGCAGTGCTAGAGTGGGGGGGGCCACAGATACGCAGTATTTT
CSARVGGATDTQYF
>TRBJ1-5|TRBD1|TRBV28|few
TGTGCCAGCAGTCCACCCGGGACAGGGTATCAGCCCCAGCATTTT
CASSPPGTGYQPQHF
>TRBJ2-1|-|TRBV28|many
TGTGCCAGCATACCGGCACTAGGGGGGCTTGGGGATGAGCAGTTCTTC
CASIPALGGLGDEQFF
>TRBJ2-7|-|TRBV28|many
TGTGCCAGCAGTTTAATCGGCGAAAGAGTCGGGGAGCAGTACTTC
CASSLIGERVGEQYF
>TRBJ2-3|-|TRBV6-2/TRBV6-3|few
TGTGCCAGCAGTCAGCTTACCGGGCCCCGGGCGAATACGCAGTATTTT
CASSQLTGPRANTQYF
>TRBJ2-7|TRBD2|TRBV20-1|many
TGCAGTGCTTCCCCGGGAGCTAGCGGGACCGAGCAGTACTTC
CSASPGASGTEQYF